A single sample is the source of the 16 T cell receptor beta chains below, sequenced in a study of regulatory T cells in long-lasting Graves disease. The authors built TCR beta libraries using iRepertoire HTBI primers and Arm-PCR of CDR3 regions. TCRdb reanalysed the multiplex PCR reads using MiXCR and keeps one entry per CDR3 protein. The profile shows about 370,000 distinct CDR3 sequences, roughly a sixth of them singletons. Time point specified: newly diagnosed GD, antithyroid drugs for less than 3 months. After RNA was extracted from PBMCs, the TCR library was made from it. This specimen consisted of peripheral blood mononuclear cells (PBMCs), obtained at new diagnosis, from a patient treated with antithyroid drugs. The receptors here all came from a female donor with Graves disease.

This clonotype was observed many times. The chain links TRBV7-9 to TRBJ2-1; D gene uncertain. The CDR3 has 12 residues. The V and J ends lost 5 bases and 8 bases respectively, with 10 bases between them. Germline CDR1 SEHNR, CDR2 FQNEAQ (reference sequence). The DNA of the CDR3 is TGTGCCAGCAGCCCACTCGCGTATGAGCAGTTCTTC. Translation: CASSPLAYEQFF.

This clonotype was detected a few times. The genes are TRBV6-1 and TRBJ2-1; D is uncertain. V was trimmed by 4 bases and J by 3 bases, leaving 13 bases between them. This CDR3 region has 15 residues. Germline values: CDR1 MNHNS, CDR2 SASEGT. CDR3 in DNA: TGTGCCAGCAGTGCTAGGGCTGGCAACTACAATGAGCAGTTCTTC. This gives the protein CASSARAGNYNEQFF.

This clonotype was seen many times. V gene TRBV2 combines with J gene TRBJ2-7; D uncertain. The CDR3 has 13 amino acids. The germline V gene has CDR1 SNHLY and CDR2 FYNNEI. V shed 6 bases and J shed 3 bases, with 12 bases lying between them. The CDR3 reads CASSRITVYEQYF. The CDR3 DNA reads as TGTGCCAGCAGCAGAATAACGGTCTACGAGCAGTACTTC.

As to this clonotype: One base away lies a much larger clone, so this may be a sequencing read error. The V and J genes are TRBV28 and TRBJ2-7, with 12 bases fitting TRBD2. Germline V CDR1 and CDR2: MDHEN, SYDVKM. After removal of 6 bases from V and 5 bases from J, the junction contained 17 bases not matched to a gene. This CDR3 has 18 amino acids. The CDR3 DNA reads TGTGCCAGCAGCTCGTTAGGGCTAGCGGGAGGGCGTTCCCACGAGCAGTACTTC. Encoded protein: CASSSLGLAGGRSHEQYF.

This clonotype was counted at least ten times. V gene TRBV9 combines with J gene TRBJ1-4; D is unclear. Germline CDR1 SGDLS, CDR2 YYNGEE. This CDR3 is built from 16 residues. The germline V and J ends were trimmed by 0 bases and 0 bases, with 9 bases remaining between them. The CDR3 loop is CASSVGTVATNEKLFF. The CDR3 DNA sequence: TGTGCCAGCAGCGTAGGTACGGTTGCAACTAATGAAAAACTGTTTTTT.

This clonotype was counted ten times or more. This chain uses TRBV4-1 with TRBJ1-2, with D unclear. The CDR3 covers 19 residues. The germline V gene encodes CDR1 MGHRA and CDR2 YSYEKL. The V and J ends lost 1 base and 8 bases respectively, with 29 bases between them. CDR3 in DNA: TGCGCCAGCAGCCAAGCCTCAAGTGGCAGGCTTCATAGGTCCCAAGGCTACACCTTC. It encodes CASSQASSGRLHRSQGYTF.

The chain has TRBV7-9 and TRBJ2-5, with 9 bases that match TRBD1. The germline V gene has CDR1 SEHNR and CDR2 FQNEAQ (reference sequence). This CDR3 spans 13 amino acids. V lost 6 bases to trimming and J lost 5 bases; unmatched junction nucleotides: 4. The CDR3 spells CASRRDREETQYF. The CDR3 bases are TGTGCCAGCAGAAGGGACAGGGAGGAGACCCAGTACTTC. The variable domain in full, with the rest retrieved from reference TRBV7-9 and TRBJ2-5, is DTGVSQNPRHKITKRGQNVTFRCDPISEHNRLYWYRQTLGQGPEFLTYFQNEAQLEKSRLLSDRFSAERPKGSFSTLEIQRTEQGDSAMYLCASRRDREETQYFGPGTRLLVL.

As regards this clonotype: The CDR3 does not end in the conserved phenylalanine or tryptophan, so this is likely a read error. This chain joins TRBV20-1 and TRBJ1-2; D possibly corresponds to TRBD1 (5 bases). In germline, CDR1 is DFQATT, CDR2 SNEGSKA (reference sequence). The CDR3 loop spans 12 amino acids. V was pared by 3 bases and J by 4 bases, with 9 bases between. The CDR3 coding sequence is TGCAGTGCTAGGGGGGGACTCTATGGCTACACCTCC. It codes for CSARGGLYGYTS.

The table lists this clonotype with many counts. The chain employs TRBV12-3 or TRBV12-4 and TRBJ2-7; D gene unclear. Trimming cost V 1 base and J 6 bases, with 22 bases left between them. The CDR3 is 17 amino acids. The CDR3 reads CASSLGSVFGPEVEQYF. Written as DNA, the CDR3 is TGTGCCAGCAGTTTAGGTAGTGTATTTGGACCCGAGGTCGAGCAGTACTTC.

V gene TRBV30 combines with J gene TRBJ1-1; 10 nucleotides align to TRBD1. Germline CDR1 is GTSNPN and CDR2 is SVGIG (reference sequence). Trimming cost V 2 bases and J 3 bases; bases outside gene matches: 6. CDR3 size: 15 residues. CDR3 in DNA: TGTGCCTGGAGTTTAGGGGGGACAGGGGACACTGAAGCTTTCTTT. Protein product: CAWSLGGTGDTEAFF.

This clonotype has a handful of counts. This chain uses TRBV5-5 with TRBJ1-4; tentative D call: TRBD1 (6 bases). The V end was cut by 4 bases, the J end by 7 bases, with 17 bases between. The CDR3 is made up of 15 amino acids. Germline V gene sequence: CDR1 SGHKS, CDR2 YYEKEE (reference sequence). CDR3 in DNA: TGTGCCAGCAGCCCCGAGGGGGGGATCGGTGAAAAACTGTTTTTT. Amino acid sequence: CASSPEGGIGEKLFF.

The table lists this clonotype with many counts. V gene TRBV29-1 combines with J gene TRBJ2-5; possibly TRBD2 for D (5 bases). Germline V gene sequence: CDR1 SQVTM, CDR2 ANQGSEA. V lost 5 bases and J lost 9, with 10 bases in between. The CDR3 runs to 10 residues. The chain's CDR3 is CSVKIGAQYF. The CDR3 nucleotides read TGCAGCGTTAAAATCGGGGCCCAGTACTTC. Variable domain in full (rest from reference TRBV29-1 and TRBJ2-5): SAVISQKPSRDICQRGTSLTIQCQVDSQVTMMFWYRQQPGQSLTLIATANQGSEATYESGFVIDKFPISRPNLTFSTLTVSNMSPEDSSIYLCSVKIGAQYFGPGTRLLVL.

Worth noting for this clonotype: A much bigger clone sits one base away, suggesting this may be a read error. The CDR3 nucleotides read TGTGTCAGCAGCCCCCCTGGGAGTAATGAGCAGTTCTTC. Residues: CVSSPPGSNEQFF. The genes are TRBV11-3 and TRBJ2-1; D is possibly TRBD2 (5 bases). The length of the CDR3 is 13 residues. Germline V gives CDR1 SGHNT, CDR2 YENEEA.

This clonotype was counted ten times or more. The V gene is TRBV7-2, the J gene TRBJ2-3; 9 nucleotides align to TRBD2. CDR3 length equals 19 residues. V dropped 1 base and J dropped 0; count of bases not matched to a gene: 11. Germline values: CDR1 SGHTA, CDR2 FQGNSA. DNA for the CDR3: TGTGCCAGCAGCTTAGTTGTGACTAGCGGTTTCTTTAGCACAGATACGCAGTATTTT. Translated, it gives CASSLVVTSGFFSTDTQYF.

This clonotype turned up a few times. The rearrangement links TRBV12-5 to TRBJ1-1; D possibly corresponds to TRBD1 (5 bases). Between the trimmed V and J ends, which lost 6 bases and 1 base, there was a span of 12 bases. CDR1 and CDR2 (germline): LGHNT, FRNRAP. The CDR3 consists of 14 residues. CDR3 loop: CASGRPTGNTEAFF. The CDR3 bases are TGTGCTAGTGGAAGACCCACAGGGAACACTGAAGCTTTCTTT.

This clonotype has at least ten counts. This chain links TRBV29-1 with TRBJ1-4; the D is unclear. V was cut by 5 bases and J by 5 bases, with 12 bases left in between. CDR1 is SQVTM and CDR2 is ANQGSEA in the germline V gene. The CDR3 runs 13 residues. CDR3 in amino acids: CSVLGRLNEKLFF. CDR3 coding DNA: TGCAGCGTTTTAGGACGGCTCAATGAAAAACTGTTTTTT.